Listed here are 21 T cell receptor beta chains from one sample, sequenced in a study of blood T cells in healthy people across ages. Using a J-beta primer mix together with a sample-barcoded 5' primer, a second PCR was run for roughly 7 to 12 cycles. TCRdb passed the 5' RACE reads through MiXCR, listing each CDR3 protein once. The table has some 760,000 distinct CDR3 sequences, approximately 25% seen once; the top ten hold under 9.5%. These sequences were also reported in another study, on T cells of mothers and their children.

The source material was blood. These receptors were collected from a boy younger than 18 in good health.

The CDR3 loop reads CASSPGATRRATQYF. The CDR3 coding sequence is TGTGCCAGCAGTCCGGGGGCGACCCGGCGGGCGACCCAGTACTTC. The V gene is TRBV6-5, the J gene TRBJ2-5, with D perhaps given as TRBD1 or TRBD2 (6 bases each). V was trimmed by 5 bases and J by 7 bases, leaving 20 bases between them. Looked up from germline, CDR1 is MNHEY and CDR2 is SVGAGI. CDR3 length: 15 residues.

The chain combines TRBV9 with TRBJ1-2; D perhaps matches TRBD1 (5 bases). This CDR3 contains 16 residues. Trimming removed 0 bases from V and 6 bases from J, with 18 bases in between. Germline V CDR1 and CDR2: SGDLS, YYNGEE. The DNA of the CDR3 is TGTGCCAGCAGCGTAGCTACGGTGGGGGGACCGGATGGCTACACCTTC. This sequence encodes CASSVATVGGPDGYTF.

This clonotype was counted a few times. DNA of the CDR3: TGCGCCAGCAGCACTCCTCGGACAGGGAGAATACCCGGGGCCAACGTCCTGACTTTC. Its protein product is CASSTPRTGRIPGANVLTF. This chain connects TRBV5-1 to TRBJ2-6; TRBD1 matches 8 bases. The CDR3 has 19 residues. Trimming removed 4 bases from V and 4 bases from J; junction bases left unmatched: 16. From germline, CDR1 is SGHRS and CDR2 YFSETQ.

The J gene is TRBJ2-1, the V gene TRBV29-1; 7 bases match TRBD2. Unmatched junction bases numbered 7, after V lost 4 bases and J lost 4 bases. The CDR3 consists of 14 residues. Germline V lookup: CDR1 SQVTM, CDR2 ANQGSEA. CDR3 region: CSVAIAGAYNEQFF. In DNA, the CDR3 is TGCAGCGTTGCTATAGCGGGTGCGTACAATGAGCAGTTCTTC.

Only a few counts were recorded for this clonotype. The gene calls are TRBV20-1 and TRBJ2-6, with TRBD1 identical over 9 bases. The germline CDR1 and CDR2 sequences are DFQATT and SNEGSKA (reference sequence). J gave up 1 base and V 0 bases, and 4 bases lay outside the gene matches. This CDR3 has 17 amino acids. The CDR3 DNA reads TGCAGTGCTAGAGATAGGGACAGGGATTCTGGGGCCAACGTCCTGACTTTC. It codes for CSARDRDRDSGANVLTF.

V usage is TRBV6-6 and J usage is TRBJ2-1, with TRBD2 matching 12 bases. The germline gives CDR1 MNHNY, CDR2 SVGAGI (reference sequence). This CDR3 contains 14 residues. Losses at the gene ends were 4 bases for V and 8 bases for J; bases not matched to a gene: 3. The CDR3, as DNA: TGTGCCAGCAGTTTCGGACTAGCGGGATATGAGCAGTTCTTC. It is translated as CASSFGLAGYEQFF.

J is TRBJ2-7 and V is TRBV29-1; 9 bases are a match to TRBD1. Germline V gene lookup returns CDR1 SQVTM and CDR2 ANQGSEA. The V gene end was trimmed by 1 base and the J gene end by 0 bases; junction bases not matched to a gene: 4. This CDR3 is 15 amino acids long. CDR3 DNA: TGCAGCGTTGAAGTACCGGACAGGGGCTCCTACGAGCAGTACTTC. Translated, it gives CSVEVPDRGSYEQYF.

The chain uses TRBV4-3 and TRBJ2-7; TRBD2 is a possible D gene (5 bases). The CDR3 extends over 15 amino acids. In germline, CDR1 is LGHNA, CDR2 YSLEER. Trimming pared 0 bases from V and 2 bases from J, leaving 11 bases between. The CDR3 reads CASSQDFEGPYEQYF. CDR3 bases: TGCGCCAGCAGCCAAGATTTTGAGGGTCCCTACGAGCAGTACTTC.

This clonotype was detected a few times. The chain couples TRBV4-3 to TRBJ2-7; D is uncertain. The CDR3 has 14 amino acids. In germline, CDR1 is LGHNA, CDR2 YSLEER. V was pared by 0 bases and J by 5 bases, with 11 bases between. The CDR3 DNA reads TGCGCCAGCAGCCAAGATGAGTACCAAGACGAGCAGTACTTC. Amino acids: CASSQDEYQDEQYF.

V and J are TRBV13 and TRBJ2-6, with D possibly being TRBD1 (5 bases). V lost 1 base, J lost 2 bases, and 15 bases lay in between. CDR1 is PRHDT, CDR2 FYEKMQ, per germline (reference sequence). This CDR3 is built from 18 residues. CDR3 nucleotides: TGTGCCAGCAGCTTAGTCAGGGCCGGCGGTCCTGGGGCCAACGTCCTGACTTTC. Its protein product is CASSLVRAGGPGANVLTF.

The chain has TRBV20-1 and TRBJ2-1; 14 positions match TRBD2. From germline, CDR1 is DFQATT and CDR2 SNEGSKA (reference sequence). Trimming at V came to 0 bases and at J to 2 bases, leaving 6 bases not matched to a gene. There are 18 residues in the CDR3. CDR3 protein: CSARDLGTSGRTYNEQFF. Written as DNA, the CDR3 is TGCAGTGCTAGAGATCTGGGGACTAGCGGGAGAACCTACAATGAGCAGTTCTTC.

Worth noting for this clonotype: An end of the junction does not agree with germline; a read error may underlie this. The chain has TRBV7-7 and TRBJ2-3; D unresolved. CDR1 is SSHAT, CDR2 FNYEAQ, per germline (reference sequence). The CDR3 covers 14 residues. The CDR3 DNA reads TGTGCTAGCAGCGCTAGTAATACCCCAGATACGCAGTATTTT. Protein sequence: CASSASNTPDTQYF.

V usage is TRBV5-1 and J usage is TRBJ2-5; 12 bases match TRBD2. The J call could be wrong; TRBJ2-1 is a better fit for the DNA end. CDR3 length equals 16 residues. CDR1 SGHRS and CDR2 YFSETQ come from the germline V gene. The CDR3 spells CASSLETSGSVDEQFF. The CDR3 coding sequence is TGCGCCAGCAGCTTAGAGACTAGCGGGAGTGTTGATGAGCAGTTCTTC.

This clonotype was counted a few times. The rearrangement uses TRBV27 and TRBJ2-1; 7 positions match TRBD2. This CDR3 has 13 residues. Germline-derived CDR1 and CDR2 are MNHEY and SMNVEV (reference sequence). V shed 11 bases, J shed 7 bases, and the junction held 11 bases outside the gene matches. The CDR3 region has the DNA TGTGCCTTGTGGGGAGGGCCTAAAAATGAGCAGTTCTTC. This encodes CALWGGPKNEQFF.

The chain combines TRBV20-1 with TRBJ1-2, with TRBD1 identical over 7 bases. This CDR3 is 14 amino acids long. Germline assignment: CDR1 DFQATT and CDR2 SNEGSKA (reference sequence). The ends lost 3 bases at V and 0 bases at J; junction bases unmatched: 4. The CDR3 sequence is CSARRQGTNYGYTF. CDR3 coding DNA: TGCAGTGCTAGGCGACAGGGAACTAACTATGGCTACACCTTC.

V gene TRBV4-2 combines with J gene TRBJ2-7, with unresolved D. The germline gives CDR1 LGHNA, CDR2 YNFKEQ. Trimming removed 3 bases from V and 4 bases from J, with 10 bases in between. CDR3 size: 13 residues. CDR3 nucleotide sequence: TGTGCCAGCAGCCACCTCCCGGGTTACGAGCAGTACTTC. Its translation: CASSHLPGYEQYF.

The V gene is TRBV7-8, the J gene TRBJ2-1; D might be TRBD2 (6 bases). Trimming took off 5 bases at V and 4 bases at J, with 18 bases between the two ends. Germline CDR1 and CDR2: SGHVS and FQNEAQ. The CDR3 totals 16 residues. The CDR3 here is CASSPPWRANYNEQFF. The CDR3 bases are TGTGCCAGCAGCCCCCCCTGGAGGGCCAATTACAATGAGCAGTTCTTC.

This chain connects TRBV4-1 to TRBJ2-2; D gene uncertain. The CDR3 sequence is 13 residues long. Trimming took 7 bases from V and 4 from J, leaving 10 bases between them. Germline V gene data show CDR1 as MGHRA and CDR2 as YSYEKL. As DNA, the CDR3 is TGCGCCAGCACTGGCAACTCCACCGGGGAGCTGTTTTTT. Amino acids: CASTGNSTGELFF.

This clonotype has just a few counts. This sequence joins TRBV29-1 and TRBJ2-5; no clear D. The J call may be mistaken, given a closer DNA end match to TRBJ2-1. Germline CDR1 and CDR2: SQVTM and ANQGSEA. The CDR3 has 12 residues. The CDR3 nucleotides read TGCAGCGTTAGGGCTGGCCAGGTGGAGCAGTTCTTC. Translation: CSVRAGQVEQFF.

The chain links TRBV18 to TRBJ2-1, with a weak D call TRBD2 (6 bases). V lost 2 bases, J lost 8 bases, and 16 bases lay in between. This CDR3 comprises 15 residues. Germline V gene sequence: CDR1 KGHSH, CDR2 LQKENI. CDR3 coding DNA: TGTGCCAGCTCACCATTCTCGGCCGGCGGGGATGAGCAGTTCTTC. Its protein product is CASSPFSAGGDEQFF.

The chain has TRBV29-1 and TRBJ2-3; D gene uncertain. Germline V gives CDR1 SQVTM, CDR2 ANQGSEA. V was pared by 0 bases and J by 2 bases, with 6 bases between. CDR3 length: 13 amino acids. DNA for the CDR3: TGCAGCGTTGAAGATCTGACCACAGATACGCAGTATTTT. Translated: CSVEDLTTDTQYF.